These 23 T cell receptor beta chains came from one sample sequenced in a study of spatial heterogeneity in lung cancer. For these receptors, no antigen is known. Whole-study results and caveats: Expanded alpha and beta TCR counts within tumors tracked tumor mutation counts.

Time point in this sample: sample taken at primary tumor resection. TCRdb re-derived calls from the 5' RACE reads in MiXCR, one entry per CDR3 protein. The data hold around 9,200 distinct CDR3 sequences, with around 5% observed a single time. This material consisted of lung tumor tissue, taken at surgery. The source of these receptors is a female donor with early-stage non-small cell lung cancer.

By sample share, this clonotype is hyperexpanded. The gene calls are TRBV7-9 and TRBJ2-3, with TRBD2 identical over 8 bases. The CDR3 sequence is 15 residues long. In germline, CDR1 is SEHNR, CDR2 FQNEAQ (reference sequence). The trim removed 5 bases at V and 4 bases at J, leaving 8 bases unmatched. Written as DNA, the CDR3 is TGTGCCAGCAGCGCCGGGACTAGGGGTTCAGATACGCAGTATTTT. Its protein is CASSAGTRGSDTQYF.

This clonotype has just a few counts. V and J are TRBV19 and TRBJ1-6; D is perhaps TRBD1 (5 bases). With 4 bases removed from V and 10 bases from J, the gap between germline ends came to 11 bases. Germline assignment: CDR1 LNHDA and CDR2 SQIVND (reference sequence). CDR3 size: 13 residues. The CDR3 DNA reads TGTGCCAGTAGTACGGCAGGGAAGTCACCCCTCCACTTT. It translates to CASSTAGKSPLHF.

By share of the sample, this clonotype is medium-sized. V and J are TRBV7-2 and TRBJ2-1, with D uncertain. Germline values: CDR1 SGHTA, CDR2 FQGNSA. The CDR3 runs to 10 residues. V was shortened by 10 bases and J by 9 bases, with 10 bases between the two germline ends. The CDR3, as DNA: TGTGCCAAAAATAAGAGTGAGCAGTTCTTC. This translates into CAKNKSEQFF.

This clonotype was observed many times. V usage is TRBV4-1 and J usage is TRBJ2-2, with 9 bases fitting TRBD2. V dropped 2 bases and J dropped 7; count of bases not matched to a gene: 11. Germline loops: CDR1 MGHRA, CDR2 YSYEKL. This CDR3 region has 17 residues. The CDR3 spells CASSQQLAGLWGGELFF. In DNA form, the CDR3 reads TGCGCCAGCAGCCAACAACTAGCGGGTCTCTGGGGCGGGGAGCTGTTTTTT.

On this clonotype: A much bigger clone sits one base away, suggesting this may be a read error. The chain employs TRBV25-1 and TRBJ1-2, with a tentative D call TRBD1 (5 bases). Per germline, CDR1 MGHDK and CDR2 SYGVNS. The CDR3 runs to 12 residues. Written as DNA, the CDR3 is TGTGCCAGCAGTGAAGGGGGGAGCGGCTACATCTTC. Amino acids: CASSEGGSGYIF.

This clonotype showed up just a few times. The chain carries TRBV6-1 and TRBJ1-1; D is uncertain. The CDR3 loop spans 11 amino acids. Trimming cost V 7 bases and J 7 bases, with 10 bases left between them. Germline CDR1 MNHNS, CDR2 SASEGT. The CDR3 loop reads CASTESSEAFF. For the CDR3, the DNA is TGTGCCAGCACTGAGTCGAGTGAAGCTTTCTTT.

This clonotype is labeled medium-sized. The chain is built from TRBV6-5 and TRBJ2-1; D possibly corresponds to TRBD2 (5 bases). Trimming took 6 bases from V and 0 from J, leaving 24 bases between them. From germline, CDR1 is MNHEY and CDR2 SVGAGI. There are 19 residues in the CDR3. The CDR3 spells CASRGEWSPNPPSYNEQFF. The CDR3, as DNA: TGTGCCAGCAGGGGAGAGTGGAGTCCGAACCCGCCCTCCTACAATGAGCAGTTCTTC.

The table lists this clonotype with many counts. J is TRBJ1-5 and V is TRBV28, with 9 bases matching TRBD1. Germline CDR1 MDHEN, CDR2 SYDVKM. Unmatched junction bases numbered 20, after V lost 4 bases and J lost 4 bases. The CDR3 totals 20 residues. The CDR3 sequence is CASSYLGGTTGGGENQPQHF. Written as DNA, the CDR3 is TGTGCCAGCAGTTATTTAGGGGGGACGACAGGGGGTGGAGAGAATCAGCCCCAGCATTTT.

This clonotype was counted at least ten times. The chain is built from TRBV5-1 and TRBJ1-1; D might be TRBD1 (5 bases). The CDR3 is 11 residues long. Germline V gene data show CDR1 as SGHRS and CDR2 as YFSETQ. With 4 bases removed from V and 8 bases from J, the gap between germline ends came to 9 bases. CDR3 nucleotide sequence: TGCGCCAGCAGCCTGGACAAGGAAGCTTTCTTT. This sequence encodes CASSLDKEAFF.

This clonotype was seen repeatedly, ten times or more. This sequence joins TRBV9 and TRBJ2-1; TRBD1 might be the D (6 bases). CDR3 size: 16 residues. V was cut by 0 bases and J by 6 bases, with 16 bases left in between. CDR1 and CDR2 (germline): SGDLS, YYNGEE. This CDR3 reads CASSVEGGRGTNEQFF. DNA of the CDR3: TGTGCCAGCAGCGTAGAAGGCGGCAGGGGCACCAATGAGCAGTTCTTC.

In DNA, the CDR3 is TGTGCCAGCAGTTCCCAACAGGGCAATGAGCAGTTCTTC. Encoded protein: CASSSQQGNEQFF. The V gene is TRBV2, the J gene TRBJ2-1; possibly TRBD1 for D (6 bases). The CDR3 has 13 amino acids. V was clipped by 5 bases and J by 6 bases, with 11 bases between them. Germline CDR1 is SNHLY and CDR2 is FYNNEI.

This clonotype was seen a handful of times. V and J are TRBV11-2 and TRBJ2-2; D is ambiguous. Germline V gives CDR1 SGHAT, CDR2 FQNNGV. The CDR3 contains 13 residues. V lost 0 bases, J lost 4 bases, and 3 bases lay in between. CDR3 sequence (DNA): TGTGCCAGCAGCTTAGAGGGCACCGGGGAGCTGTTTTTT. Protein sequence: CASSLEGTGELFF.

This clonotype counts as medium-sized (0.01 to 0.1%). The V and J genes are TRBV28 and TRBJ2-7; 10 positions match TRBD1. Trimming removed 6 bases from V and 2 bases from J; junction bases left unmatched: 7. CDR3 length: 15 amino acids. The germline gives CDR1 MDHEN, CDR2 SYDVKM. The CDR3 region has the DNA TGTGCCAGCAGCCCCCCCGGGACAGGGGCCTACGAGCAGTACTTC. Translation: CASSPPGTGAYEQYF.

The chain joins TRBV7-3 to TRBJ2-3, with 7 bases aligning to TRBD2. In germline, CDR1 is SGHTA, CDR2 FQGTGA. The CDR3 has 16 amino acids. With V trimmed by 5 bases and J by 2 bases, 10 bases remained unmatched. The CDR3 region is CASSPGTMGSTDTQYF. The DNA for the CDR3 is TGTGCCAGCAGCCCCGGGACTATGGGGTCCACAGATACGCAGTATTTT.

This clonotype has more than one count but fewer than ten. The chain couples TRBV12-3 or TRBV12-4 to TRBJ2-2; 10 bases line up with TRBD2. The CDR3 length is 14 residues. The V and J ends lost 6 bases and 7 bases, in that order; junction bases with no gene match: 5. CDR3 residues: CASSLSGRVGELFF. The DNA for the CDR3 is TGTGCCAGCAGCCTGAGCGGGAGGGTCGGGGAGCTGTTTTTT.

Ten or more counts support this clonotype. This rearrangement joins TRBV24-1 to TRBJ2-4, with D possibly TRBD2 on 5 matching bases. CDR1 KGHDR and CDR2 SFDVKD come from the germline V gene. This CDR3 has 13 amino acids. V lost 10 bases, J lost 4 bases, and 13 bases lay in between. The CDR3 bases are TGTGCCACAATGGACGGGGTAAAAAACATTCAGTACTTC. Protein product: CATMDGVKNIQYF.

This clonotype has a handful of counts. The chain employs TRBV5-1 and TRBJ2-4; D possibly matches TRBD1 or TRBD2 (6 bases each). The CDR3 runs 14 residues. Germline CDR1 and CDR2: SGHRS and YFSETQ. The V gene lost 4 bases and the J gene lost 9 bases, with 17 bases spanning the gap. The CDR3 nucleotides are TGCGCCAGCAGCGAGGACAGTCCAGCGGGCATTCAGTACTTC. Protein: CASSEDSPAGIQYF.

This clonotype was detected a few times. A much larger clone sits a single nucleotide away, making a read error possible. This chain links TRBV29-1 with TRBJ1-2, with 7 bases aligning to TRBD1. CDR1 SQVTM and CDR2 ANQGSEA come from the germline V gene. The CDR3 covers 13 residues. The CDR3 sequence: CSVGTGDSYGYNF. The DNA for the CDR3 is TGCAGCGTTGGAACAGGGGACTCCTATGGCTACAACTTC.

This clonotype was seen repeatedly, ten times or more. In DNA, the CDR3 is TGTGCCATCAGTGCTTTGAACACTGAAGCTTTCTTT. Its translation is CAISALNTEAFF. The V and J genes are TRBV10-3 and TRBJ1-1; D uncertain. CDR3 size: 12 residues. Between the trimmed V and J ends, which lost 4 bases and 0 bases, there was a span of 3 bases. Looked up from germline, CDR1 is ENHRY and CDR2 is SYGVKD.

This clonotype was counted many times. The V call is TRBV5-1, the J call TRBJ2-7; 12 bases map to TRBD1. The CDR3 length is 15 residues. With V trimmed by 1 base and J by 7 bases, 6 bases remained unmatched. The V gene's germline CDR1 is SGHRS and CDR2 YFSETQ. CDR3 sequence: CASSLIGTGGLEQYF. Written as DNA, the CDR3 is TGCGCCAGCAGCTTGATTGGGACAGGGGGCTTGGAGCAGTACTTC.

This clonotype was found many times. DNA of the CDR3: TGTGCCAGCAGCAGACAGGGGTTTTCGGATGAAGCTTTCTTT. Translation: CASSRQGFSDEAFF. The chain uses TRBV5-4 and TRBJ1-1, with 8 bases identical to TRBD1. The V gene end was trimmed by 4 bases and the J gene end by 7 bases; junction bases not matched to a gene: 9. CDR3 length: 14 residues. The germline gives CDR1 SGHNT, CDR2 YYREEE (reference sequence). The full variable domain, its missing parts supplied by reference TRBV5-4 and TRBJ1-1, is ETGVTQSPTHLIKTRGQQVTLRCSSQSGHNTVSWYQQALGQGPQFIFQYYREEENGRGNFPPRFSGLQFPNYSSELNVNALELDDSALYLCASSRQGFSDEAFFGQGTRLTVV.

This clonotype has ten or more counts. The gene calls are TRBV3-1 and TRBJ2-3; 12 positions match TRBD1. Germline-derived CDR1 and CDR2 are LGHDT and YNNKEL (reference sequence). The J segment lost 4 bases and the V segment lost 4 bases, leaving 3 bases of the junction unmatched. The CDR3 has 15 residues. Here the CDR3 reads CASSRDRGRSDTQYF. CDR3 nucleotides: TGTGCCAGCAGCCGGGACAGGGGGCGCTCAGATACGCAGTATTTT.

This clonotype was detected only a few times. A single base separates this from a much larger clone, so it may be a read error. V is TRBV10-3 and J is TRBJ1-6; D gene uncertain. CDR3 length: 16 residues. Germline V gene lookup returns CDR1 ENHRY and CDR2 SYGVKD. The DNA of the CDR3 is TGTGCCATCAATGAGTCTCCTAGTGGACCTAATTCACCCCTCCACTTT. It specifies CAINESPSGPNSPLHF.